This T cell receptor (beta chain) was sequenced in a study of response to subunit inactivated influenza vaccine. The CDR3 extends over 12 amino acids. Trimming removed 7 bases from V and 9 bases from J, with 15 bases in between. CDR1 is MDHEN and CDR2 is SYDVKM in the germline V gene. Many counts were recorded for this clonotype. TCRdb processed the RT-PCR reads anew with MiXCR; each CDR3 protein has one entry. The table includes more than 600,000 distinct CDR3 sequences, approximately 17% detected once. The chain uses TRBV28 and TRBJ1-2; D is unresolved. This receptor was taken from a man aged 45 to 65 who received an inactivated influenza vaccine. Sequenced material: PBMCs from blood, taken 5 to 6 days after vaccination. CDR3 protein: CASTSGSLRYTF. In DNA, the CDR3 is TGTGCCAGCACCTCTGGGTCTCTACGCTACACCTTC.